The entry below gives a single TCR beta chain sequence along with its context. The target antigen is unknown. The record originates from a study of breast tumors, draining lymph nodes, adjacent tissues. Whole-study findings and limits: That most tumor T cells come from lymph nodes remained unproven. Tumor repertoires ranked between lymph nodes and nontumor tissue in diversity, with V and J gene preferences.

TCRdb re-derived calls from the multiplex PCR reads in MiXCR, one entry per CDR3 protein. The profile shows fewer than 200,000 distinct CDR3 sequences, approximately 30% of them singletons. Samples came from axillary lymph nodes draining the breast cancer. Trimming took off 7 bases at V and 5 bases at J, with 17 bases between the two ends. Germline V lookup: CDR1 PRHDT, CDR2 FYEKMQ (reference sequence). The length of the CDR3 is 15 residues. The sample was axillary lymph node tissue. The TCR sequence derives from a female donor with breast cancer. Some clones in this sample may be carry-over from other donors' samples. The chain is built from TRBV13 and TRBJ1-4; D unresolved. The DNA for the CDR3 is TGTGCCAGCAACCAGATAGGGTACTCGAATGAAAAACTGTTTTTT. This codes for CASNQIGYSNEKLFF.